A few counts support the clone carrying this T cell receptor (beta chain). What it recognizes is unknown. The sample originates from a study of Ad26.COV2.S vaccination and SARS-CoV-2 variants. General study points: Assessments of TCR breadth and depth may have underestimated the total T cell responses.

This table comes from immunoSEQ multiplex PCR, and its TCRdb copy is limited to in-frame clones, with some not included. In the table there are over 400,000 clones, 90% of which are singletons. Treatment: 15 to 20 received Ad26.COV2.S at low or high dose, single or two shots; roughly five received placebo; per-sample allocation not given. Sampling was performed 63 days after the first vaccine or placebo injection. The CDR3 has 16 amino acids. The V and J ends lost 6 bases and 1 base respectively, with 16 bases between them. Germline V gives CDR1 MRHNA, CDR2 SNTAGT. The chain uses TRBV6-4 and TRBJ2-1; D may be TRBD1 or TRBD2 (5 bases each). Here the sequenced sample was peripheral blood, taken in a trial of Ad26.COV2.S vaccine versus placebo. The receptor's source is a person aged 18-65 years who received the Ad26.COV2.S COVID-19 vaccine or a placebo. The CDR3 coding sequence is TGTGCCAGCAGCGCCGCTCTGGGACCGTCCTACAATGAGCAGTTCTTC. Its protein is CASSAALGPSYNEQFF.